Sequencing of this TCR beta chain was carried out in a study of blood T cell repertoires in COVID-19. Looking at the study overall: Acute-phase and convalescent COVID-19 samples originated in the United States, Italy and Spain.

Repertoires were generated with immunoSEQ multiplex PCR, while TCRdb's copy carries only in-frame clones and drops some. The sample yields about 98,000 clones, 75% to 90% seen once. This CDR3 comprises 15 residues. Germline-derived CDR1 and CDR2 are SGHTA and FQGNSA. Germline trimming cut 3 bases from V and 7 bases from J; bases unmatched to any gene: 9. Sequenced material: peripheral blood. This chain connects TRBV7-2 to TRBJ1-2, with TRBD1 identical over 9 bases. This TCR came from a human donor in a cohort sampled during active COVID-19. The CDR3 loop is CASSFVTGGEGGYTF. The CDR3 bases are TGTGCCAGCAGCTTCGTAACAGGGGGCGAGGGTGGCTACACCTTC.